This T cell receptor (beta chain) comes out of a study of technical replicates of blood from a handful of donors. The CDR3 length is 15 residues. With 1 base clipped from V and 4 bases from J, the junction kept 7 bases outside the gene matches. Germline V gene data show CDR1 as GTSNPN and CDR2 as SVGIG (reference sequence). Sequencing used immunoSEQ multiplex PCR; TCRdb keeps in-frame clones, though not all of them. This table holds 90,000 or so clones, roughly 94% found once. The receptor comes from a human donor in good health. Source material: T cells isolated from PBMCs. V gene TRBV30 combines with J gene TRBJ1-2; 9 nucleotides match TRBD1. The CDR3 here is CAWSGSGQGIYGYTF. The CDR3 DNA is TGTGCCTGGAGTGGTTCGGGACAGGGAATCTATGGCTACACCTTC.